These 15 T cell receptor beta chains share one sample of origin, sequenced in a study of OX40 agonist ivuxolimab in advanced cancers. Clones were read by immunoSEQ multiplex PCR, and TCRdb kept only the in-frame ones, dropping some. The sample shows 100,000 or so clones, roughly 87% of them seen only once. The material sequenced was CD4+ or CD8+ T cells sorted from blood, taken in a trial of the OX40 agonist ivuxolimab. These receptors all stem from an adult with an advanced solid tumor such as melanoma, head and neck, liver or kidney cancer.

V usage is TRBV2 and J usage is TRBJ2-5; TRBD2 agrees at 8 bases. CDR3 length equals 17 residues. CDR1 SNHLY and CDR2 FYNNEI come from the germline V gene. The J segment lost 3 bases and the V segment lost 0 bases, leaving 9 bases of the junction unmatched. CDR3 in amino acids: CASSEALLRGAEETQYF. CDR3 in DNA: TGTGCCAGCAGTGAAGCGCTTCTGCGGGGGGCCGAAGAGACCCAGTACTTC. The full variable domain, completed using reference TRBV2 and TRBJ2-5, is EPEVTQTPSHQVTQMGQEVILRCVPISNHLYFYWYRQILGQKVEFLVSFYNNEISEKSEIFDDQFSVERPDGSNFTLKIRSTKLEDSAMYFCASSEALLRGAEETQYFGPGTRLLVL.

The chain has TRBV25-1 and TRBJ1-1, with D uncertain. The CDR3 sequence is 12 residues long. V lost 6 bases to trimming and J lost 2 bases, with 7 bases between them. Looked up from germline, CDR1 is MGHDK and CDR2 is SYGVNS. The CDR3 bases are TGTGCCAGCAGCGGACTAAACACTGAAGCTTTCTTT. This encodes CASSGLNTEAFF.

The V and J genes are TRBV18 and TRBJ2-7, with D uncertain. Trimming pared 0 bases from V and 3 bases from J, leaving 9 bases between. The CDR3 runs 14 residues. Germline assignment: CDR1 KGHSH and CDR2 LQKENI. Here the CDR3 DNA reads TGTGCCAGCTCACCACCTTATGGGGTCTACGAGCAGTACTTC. Protein: CASSPPYGVYEQYF.

V is TRBV7-8 and J is TRBJ1-5; D is unresolved. This CDR3 spans 14 amino acids. Germline V gene sequence: CDR1 SGHVS, CDR2 FQNEAQ. V gave up 2 bases and J gave up 6 bases, with 11 bases separating them. In DNA, the CDR3 is TGTGCCAGCAGCTTAAGGGCCCGGAGTCAGCCCCAGCATTTT. Translating gives CASSLRARSQPQHF.

The V call is TRBV7-9, the J call TRBJ1-6, with 7 positions matching TRBD1. The CDR3 has 15 amino acids. Unmatched junction bases numbered 10, after V lost 4 bases and J lost 10 bases. Germline V gives CDR1 SEHNR, CDR2 FQNEAQ (reference sequence). The CDR3 loop is CASSSATGAASPLHF. CDR3 DNA sequence: TGTGCCAGCAGCTCGGCCACAGGGGCCGCATCACCCCTCCACTTT. Together with reference TRBV7-9 and TRBJ1-6, the CDR3 gives the full variable domain: DTGVSQNPRHKITKRGQNVTFRCDPISEHNRLYWYRQTLGQGPEFLTYFQNEAQLEKSRLLSDRFSAERPKGSFSTLEIQRTEQGDSAMYLCASSSATGAASPLHFGNGTRLTVT.

This rearrangement joins TRBV2 to TRBJ2-3; 16 bases are a match to TRBD2. The CDR3 extends over 17 amino acids. Trimming took 7 bases from V and 3 from J; bases not matched to a gene: 7. Germline CDR1 and CDR2: SNHLY and FYNNEI. CDR3 protein: CASMGTSGGALTDTQYF. Written as DNA, the CDR3 is TGTGCCAGCATGGGGACTAGCGGGGGGGCCTTGACAGATACGCAGTATTTT.

This chain joins TRBV6-5 and TRBJ2-5; D is uncertain. The tail of the sequence fits TRBJ2-7 better, so the J call may be wrong. Germline V gene data show CDR1 as MNHEY and CDR2 as SVGAGI. The CDR3 has 15 residues. The CDR3 sequence is CASSYSAGPNYEQYF. The CDR3 region has the DNA TGTGCCAGCAGTTACTCGGCCGGGCCGAACTACGAGCAGTACTTC.

The chain is built from TRBV6-6 and TRBJ2-5; D remains unclear. The germline V and J ends were trimmed by 0 bases and 3 bases, with 8 bases remaining between them. The CDR3 has 14 residues. Germline V lookup: CDR1 MNHNY, CDR2 SVGAGI (reference sequence). CDR3 loop: CASSYSETKETQYF. As DNA, the CDR3 is TGTGCCAGCAGTTACTCGGAGACCAAAGAGACCCAGTACTTC.

The chain employs TRBV15 and TRBJ1-4, with D uncertain. The length of the CDR3 is 16 residues. The ends were cut back, 4 bases at V and 8 bases at J, with 20 bases in the middle. CDR1 and CDR2 from the germline V gene are LNHNV and YYDKDF (reference sequence). In DNA, the CDR3 is TGTGCCACCAGCAAAGGATCTCCTCCGCAGAGGGAAAAACTGTTTTTT. Translated, it gives CATSKGSPPQREKLFF.

The V and J genes are TRBV5-1 and TRBJ2-2, with 7 bases matching TRBD2. The CDR3 runs to 16 residues. V dropped 0 bases and J dropped 5; count of bases not matched to a gene: 7. Germline CDR1 SGHRS, CDR2 YFSETQ. In nucleotides, the CDR3 is TGCGCCAGCAGCTTGGGATCCGGGAGGAGTACCGGGGAGCTGTTTTTT. Amino acid sequence: CASSLGSGRSTGELFF.

This chain joins TRBV6-4 and TRBJ1-1, with unresolved D. CDR1 is MRHNA and CDR2 is SNTAGT in the germline V gene. The CDR3 extends over 9 amino acids. Deletions cut 8 bases from V and 7 bases from J, with 5 bases between. The CDR3 nucleotides read TGTGCCAGCGGGTGTGAAGCTTTCTTT. The encoded protein is CASGCEAFF.

This clone is a singleton in its sample. The chain joins TRBV5-8 to TRBJ1-1; D ambiguous. The CDR3 consists of 15 residues. Per the germline V gene, CDR1 is SGHTS and CDR2 is YDEGEE. V lost 2 bases and J 1 base, leaving 12 bases between the germline ends. The CDR3 spells CASSLLGRANTEAFF. In DNA form, the CDR3 reads TGTGCCAGCAGCTTACTCGGACGTGCGAACACTGAAGCTTTCTTT.

This chain connects TRBV7-8 to TRBJ1-4, with D unresolved. Germline loops: CDR1 SGHVS, CDR2 FQNEAQ. Trimming shortened V by 0 bases and J by 3 bases, and 5 bases separated the two germline ends. This CDR3 region has 14 residues. The CDR3 here is CASSLAEANEKLFF. DNA for the CDR3: TGTGCCAGCAGCTTAGCGGAGGCTAATGAAAAACTGTTTTTT. The full variable domain, with the rest looked up from reference TRBV7-8 and TRBJ1-4, is GAGVSQSPRYKVAKRGQDVALRCDPISGHVSLFWYQQALGQGPEFLTYFQNEAQLDKSGLPSDRFFAERPEGSVSTLKIQRTQQEDSAVYLCASSLAEANEKLFFGSGTQLSVL.

The sample holds one count of this clone. The chain carries TRBV11-3 and TRBJ2-2; 9 nucleotides line up with TRBD1. Germline CDR1 is SGHNT and CDR2 is YENEEA. This CDR3 is built from 17 residues. V dropped 5 bases and J dropped 5; count of bases not matched to a gene: 12. In nucleotides, the CDR3 is TGTGCCAGCAGCCTCGGGACAGGGACGTCGAGGACCGGGGAGCTGTTTTTT. Protein product: CASSLGTGTSRTGELFF.

V usage is TRBV5-1 and J usage is TRBJ2-1; maybe TRBD2 (6 bases). This CDR3 has 15 residues. Trimming took 0 bases from V and 6 from J, leaving 13 bases between them. Germline V CDR1 and CDR2: SGHRS, YFSETQ. The CDR3 DNA reads TGCGCCAGCAGCTTGGGCGGGGTTCTTTTCAATGAGCAGTTCTTC. Protein: CASSLGGVLFNEQFF.